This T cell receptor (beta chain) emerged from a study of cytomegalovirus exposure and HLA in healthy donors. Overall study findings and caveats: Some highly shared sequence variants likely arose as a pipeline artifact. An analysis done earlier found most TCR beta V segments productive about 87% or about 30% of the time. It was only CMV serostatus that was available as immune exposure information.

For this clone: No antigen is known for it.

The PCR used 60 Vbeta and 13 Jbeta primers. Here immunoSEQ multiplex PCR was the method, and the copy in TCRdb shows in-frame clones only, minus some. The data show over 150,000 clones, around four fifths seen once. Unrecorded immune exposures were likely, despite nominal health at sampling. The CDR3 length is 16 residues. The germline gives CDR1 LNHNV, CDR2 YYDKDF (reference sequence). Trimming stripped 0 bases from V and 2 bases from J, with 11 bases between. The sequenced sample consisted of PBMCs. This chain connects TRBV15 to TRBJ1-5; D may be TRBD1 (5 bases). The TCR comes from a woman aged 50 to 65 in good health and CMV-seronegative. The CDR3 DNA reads TGTGCCACCAGCAGAGATCCGTTACAGGGCAATCAGCCCCAGCATTTT. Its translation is CATSRDPLQGNQPQHF.